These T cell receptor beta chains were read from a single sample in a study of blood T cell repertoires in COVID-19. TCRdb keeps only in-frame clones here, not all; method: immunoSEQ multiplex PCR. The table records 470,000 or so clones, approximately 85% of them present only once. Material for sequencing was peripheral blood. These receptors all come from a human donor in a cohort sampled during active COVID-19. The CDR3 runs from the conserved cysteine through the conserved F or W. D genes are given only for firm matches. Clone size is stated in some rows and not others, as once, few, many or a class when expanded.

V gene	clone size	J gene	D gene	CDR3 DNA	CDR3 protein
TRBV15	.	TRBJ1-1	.	TGTGCCACCAGCAGAGGGGGCGACACTGAAGCTTTCTTT	CATSRGGDTEAFF
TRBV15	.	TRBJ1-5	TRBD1	TGTGCCACCAGCAGAGTCGGGACAGGGGGTAATCAGCCCCAGCATTTT	CATSRVGTGGNQPQHF
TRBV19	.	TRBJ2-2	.	TGTGCCAGTAGTCCCCGACAGTTCACCGGGGAGCTGTTTTTT	CASSPRQFTGELFF
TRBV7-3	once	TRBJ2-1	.	TGTGCCAGCAGCTCTAGCGCGAACAACTACAATGAGCAGTTCTTC	CASSSSANNYNEQFF
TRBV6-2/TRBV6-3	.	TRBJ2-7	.	TGTGCCAGCAGTCACCCCGTTCTGAGCTACGAGCAGTACTTC	CASSHPVLSYEQYF
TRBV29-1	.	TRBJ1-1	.	TGCAGCGTTGCCGCCGGGGGAAACACTGAAGCTTTCTTT	CSVAAGGNTEAFF
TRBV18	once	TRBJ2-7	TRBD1	TGTGCCAGCTCACCTTCGACAGGGACCTCCTACGAGCAGTACTTC	CASSPSTGTSYEQYF
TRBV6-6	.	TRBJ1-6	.	TGTGCCAGCAGTTTCCTTTCCTTTAGGGGGAATTCACCCCTCCACTTT	CASSFLSFRGNSPLHF
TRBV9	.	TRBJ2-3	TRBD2	TGTGCCAGCAGCGTAGGACGAAGTAGCGGGAGGGCCCGGGGGGATACGCAGTATTTT	CASSVGRSSGRARGDTQYF
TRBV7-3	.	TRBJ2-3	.	TGTGCCAGCAGCTTATGGAGGGCCGGGAGAGATACGCAGTATTTT	CASSLWRAGRDTQYF
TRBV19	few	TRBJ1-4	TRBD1	TGTGCCAGTTGTCCGGGACAGGTAGAAAAACTGTTTTTT	CASCPGQVEKLFF
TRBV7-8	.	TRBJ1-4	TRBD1	TGTGCCAGCAGCCCGTCGGGACAGGGATATGAAAAACTGTTTTTT	CASSPSGQGYEKLFF
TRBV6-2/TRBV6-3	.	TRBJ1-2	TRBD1	TGTGCCAGCAGTTCGGGACAGGGAATTGTTTATGGCTACACCTTC	CASSSGQGIVYGYTF
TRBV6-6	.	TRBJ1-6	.	TGTGCCAGCAGTTACAGCGGCAGAAATTCACCCCTCCACTTT	CASSYSGRNSPLHF
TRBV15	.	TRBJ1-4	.	TGTGCCACCAGCCCACGACAGTCCTCTAATGAAAAACTGTTTTTT	CATSPRQSSNEKLFF
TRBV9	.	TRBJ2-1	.	TGTGCCAGCAGCCCGACAGACCCGGGTGAGCAGTTCTTC	CASSPTDPGEQFF
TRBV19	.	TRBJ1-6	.	TGTGCCAGTACCACGAGGGATAGCTCCTATAATTCACCCCTCCACTTT	CASTTRDSSYNSPLHF
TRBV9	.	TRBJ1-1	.	TGTGCCAGCAGCGCAGATCAGGACAGTGATGAGAGTGAAGCTTTCTTT	CASSADQDSDESEAFF
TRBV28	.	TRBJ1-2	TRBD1	TGTGCCAGCAGCTCCAGGGGGCGCCGGGGCTACACCTTC	CASSSRGRRGYTF
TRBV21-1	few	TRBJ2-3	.	TGTGCCAGCAGCAACGGACAGGACAGTCTAGATACGCAGTATTTT	CASSNGQDSLDTQYF
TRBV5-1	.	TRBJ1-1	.	TGCGCCAGCAGCTTGGATCTAACCAACACTGAAGCTTTCTTT	CASSLDLTNTEAFF
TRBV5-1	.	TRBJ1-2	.	TGCGCCAGCAGCCCAATACAGGGTTATAACTATGGCTACACCTTC	CASSPIQGYNYGYTF
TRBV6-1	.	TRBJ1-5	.	TGTGCCAGCAGTGAAGGAGTTGTCGGAGCCGAGCCCCAGCATTTT	CASSEGVVGAEPQHF
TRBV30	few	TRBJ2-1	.	TGTGCCTGGAGTGGTCCTCCGGGGAATGAGCAGTTCTTC	CAWSGPPGNEQFF
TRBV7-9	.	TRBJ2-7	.	TGTGCCAGCAGCCGGGTGGACTACGAGCAGTACTTC	CASSRVDYEQYF
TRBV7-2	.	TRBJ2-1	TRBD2	TGTGCCAGCAGCTTAGCGCTCGGGAGGCGGAATGAGCAGTTCTTC	CASSLALGRRNEQFF
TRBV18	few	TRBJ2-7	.	TGTGCCAGCTCACCACAGGTTGGACAGTCCTACGAGCAGTACTTC	CASSPQVGQSYEQYF
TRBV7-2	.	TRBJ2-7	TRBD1	TGTGCCAGCAGCCTACAGGGGATAATGGGCGAGCAGTACTTC	CASSLQGIMGEQYF
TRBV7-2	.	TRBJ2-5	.	TGTGCCAGCAACGCTAGGCTACAAGAGACCCAGTACTTC	CASNARLQETQYF
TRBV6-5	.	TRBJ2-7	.	TGTGCCACTGAAAAGCTAGGGGTCTACGAGCAGTACTTC	CATEKLGVYEQYF
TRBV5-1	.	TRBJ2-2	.	TGCGCCAGCAGCCTCCAACCGACAGGCACCGGGGAGCTGTTTTTT	CASSLQPTGTGELFF
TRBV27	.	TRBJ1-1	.	TGTGCCAGCAGTTTTTCGTCGGGGAACGGAGCTTTCTTT	CASSFSSGNGAFF
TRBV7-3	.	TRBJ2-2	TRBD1	TGTGCCAGCAGCTCGACAGGGGATAACACCGGGGAGCTGTTTTTT	CASSSTGDNTGELFF
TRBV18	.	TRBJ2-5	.	TGTGCCAGCTCACCACGCCCCGGGGTACAAGAGACCCAGTACTTC	CASSPRPGVQETQYF
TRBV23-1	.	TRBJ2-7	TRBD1	TGCGCCAGCAGTCAAGTAGGACAGGGCCCCTACGAGCAGTACTTC	CASSQVGQGPYEQYF
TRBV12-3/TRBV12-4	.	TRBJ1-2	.	TGTGCCAGCAGTATTAGGGGTTATGGCTACACCTTC	CASSIRGYGYTF
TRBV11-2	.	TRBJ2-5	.	TGTGCCAGCAGCTTAGATCGAGTCTGGGAGACCCAGTACTTC	CASSLDRVWETQYF
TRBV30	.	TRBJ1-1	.	TGTGCCTGGACCCTGAGGTTGAACACTGAAGCTTTCTTT	CAWTLRLNTEAFF
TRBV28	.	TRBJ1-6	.	TGTGCCAGCAGGAAACAGGGAGCGAATTCACCCCTCCACTTT	CASRKQGANSPLHF
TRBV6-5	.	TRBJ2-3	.	TGTGCCAGCAGTTACCCAGTAGCGACCACAGATACGCAGTATTTT	CASSYPVATTDTQYF
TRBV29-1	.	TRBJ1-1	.	TGCAGCGTTGATCAGGGTATCAACACTGAAGCTTTCTTT	CSVDQGINTEAFF
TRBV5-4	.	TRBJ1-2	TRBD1	TGTGCCAGCAGCCTGGACAGGGGGGCATATGGCTACACCTTC	CASSLDRGAYGYTF
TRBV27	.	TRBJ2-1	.	TGTGCCAGCAGCCCTTCTAGAGGCTCCTACAATGAGCAGTTCTTC	CASSPSRGSYNEQFF
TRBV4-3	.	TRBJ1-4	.	TGCGCCAGCAGCCAAGATACGAGGGAAAAACTGTTTTTT	CASSQDTREKLFF
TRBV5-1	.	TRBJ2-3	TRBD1	TGCGCCAGCAGCCTTTGGACCCTCGGGACAGCCAAGTCAGATACGCAGTATTTT	CASSLWTLGTAKSDTQYF
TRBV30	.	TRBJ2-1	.	TGTGCCTGGAGCGGGGTGGGAAGGGATGAGCAGTTCTTC	CAWSGVGRDEQFF
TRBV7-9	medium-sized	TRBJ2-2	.	TGTGCCAGCAGCTTAAGTTCCGGCGGGAACACCGGGGAGCTGTTTTTT	CASSLSSGGNTGELFF
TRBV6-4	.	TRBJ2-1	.	TGTGCCAGTGGGAGCCTAGCGATCGATGAGCAGTTCTTC	CASGSLAIDEQFF
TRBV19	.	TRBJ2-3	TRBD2	TGTGCCAGTAGTCCCAGGGAGGGATATACAGATACGCAGTATTTT	CASSPREGYTDTQYF
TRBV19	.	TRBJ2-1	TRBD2	TGTGCCAGTTCTAGCGGGAGGGCCTATGAGCAGTTCTTC	CASSSGRAYEQFF